The 31 T cell receptor beta chains listed next were all sequenced from one sample in a study of T cell responses to AZD1222 COVID-19 vaccine (dated by TCRdb to the early 2020s). Library generation was performed with the immunoSEQ multiplex PCR assay. TCRdb provides this immuneACCESS table in a form limited to in-frame rearrangements. Some clones are lacking; in checked studies, under half of them reflect an unresolved V gene, and why the rest are absent is not known. The table for this sample lists roughly 150,000 clones; approximately 91% of them were counted only once. The ten biggest clones cover more than 6.5% of the sample. The sample's time point label, in plain terms: sample from adult after SARS-CoV-2 infection, after symptom onset. Specimen: peripheral blood, collected after recovery from COVID-19. These receptors came from an adult who had recovered from COVID-19.

The rearrangement uses TRBV10-2 and TRBJ1-1, with unresolved D. Looked up from germline, CDR1 is WSHSY and CDR2 is SAAADI. Between the trimmed V and J ends, which lost 3 bases and 2 bases, there was a span of 10 bases. CDR3 length: 14 amino acids. The CDR3 DNA sequence: TGCGCCAGCAGTGAAGGTGGTTTCAACACTGAAGCTTTCTTT. This encodes CASSEGGFNTEAFF.

The chain carries TRBV19 and TRBJ1-5; 12 nucleotides align to TRBD1. Germline loops: CDR1 LNHDA, CDR2 SQIVND (reference sequence). V shed 6 bases and J 7 bases; nucleotides not matched to a gene: 7. The CDR3 is 15 amino acids. The CDR3 reads CASRTGTGGRQPQHF. The DNA of the CDR3 is TGTGCCAGTAGGACCGGGACAGGGGGCAGGCAGCCCCAGCATTTT.

The chain couples TRBV6-2 or TRBV6-3 to TRBJ1-3; TRBD1 matches 9 bases. This CDR3 region has 14 residues. After removal of 6 bases from V and 4 bases from J, the junction contained 4 bases not matched to a gene. The V gene's germline CDR1 is MNHEY and CDR2 SVGEGT. CDR3 DNA sequence: TGTGCCAGCAGCTCCACAGGGGGCGGAAACACCATATATTTT. This sequence encodes CASSSTGGGNTIYF.

This sequence joins TRBV27 and TRBJ1-2; maybe TRBD1 (5 bases). Germline lookup yields CDR1 MNHEY and CDR2 SMNVEV (reference sequence). This CDR3 spans 15 amino acids. The V end lost 6 bases, the J end lost 4 bases, and 18 bases lay between the germline ends. CDR3 in amino acids: CASSEVSGMLYGYTF. The CDR3 bases are TGTGCCAGCAGCGAAGTTTCAGGGATGCTCTATGGCTACACCTTC.

This chain joins TRBV7-3 and TRBJ1-1; weak D call: TRBD1 (5 bases). Germline CDR1 reads SGHTA; CDR2 reads FQGTGA. This CDR3 is built from 13 residues. Trimming pared 5 bases from V and 2 bases from J, leaving 9 bases between. CDR3 sequence (DNA): TGTGCCAGCAGCAATCAGGGAAACACTGAAGCTTTCTTT. Translated, it gives CASSNQGNTEAFF.

The gene calls are TRBV28 and TRBJ2-5; 8 bases map to TRBD1. From germline, CDR1 is MDHEN and CDR2 SYDVKM. Trimming at V came to 8 bases and at J to 1 base, leaving 9 bases not matched to a gene. The CDR3 is 15 amino acids. CDR3 amino acids: CASQSGQGLQETQYF. The DNA for the CDR3 is TGTGCCAGCCAGTCAGGACAGGGACTCCAAGAGACCCAGTACTTC.

The chain joins TRBV19 to TRBJ1-3; the D is unclear. V was cut by 9 bases and J by 0 bases, with 9 bases left in between. In germline, CDR1 is LNHDA, CDR2 SQIVND (reference sequence). This CDR3 is 13 amino acids long. The CDR3 nucleotides are TGTGCCAGCAGCGACATCTCTGGAAACACCATATATTTT. It codes for CASSDISGNTIYF.

The V and J genes are TRBV27 and TRBJ1-2; 8 positions agree with TRBD1. The V segment lost 2 bases and the J segment 1 base; nucleotides outside the gene matches: 6. From germline, CDR1 is MNHEY and CDR2 SMNVEV (reference sequence). The CDR3 contains 16 residues. The DNA of the CDR3 is TGTGCCAGCAGTTTAACAGGGGGAACTCTTAACTATGGCTACACCTTC. Translated: CASSLTGGTLNYGYTF.

The chain links TRBV19 to TRBJ2-1; 11 nucleotides line up with TRBD2. The V gene's germline CDR1 is LNHDA and CDR2 SQIVND (reference sequence). Trimming removed 4 bases from V and 6 bases from J; junction bases left unmatched: 5. CDR3 length: 15 residues. The CDR3 sequence: CASSSSGGAPNEQFF. CDR3 nucleotide sequence: TGTGCCAGTAGTAGTAGCGGGGGGGCCCCCAATGAGCAGTTCTTC.

To note about this clone: Other nucleotide sequences in the sample specify the same CDR3. V is TRBV7-9 and J is TRBJ2-1, with TRBD2 matching 9 bases. This CDR3 is 16 amino acids long. The germline V gene encodes CDR1 SEHNR and CDR2 FQNEAQ (reference sequence). The V segment lost 6 bases and the J segment 1 base; nucleotides outside the gene matches: 7. CDR3 in amino acids: CASSLALAGSYNEQFF. As DNA, the CDR3 is TGTGCCAGCAGTCTAGCACTAGCGGGTTCCTACAATGAGCAGTTCTTC.

The chain links TRBV27 to TRBJ2-3; a weak D match, TRBD1 (5 bases). This CDR3 region has 16 residues. The ends were cut back, 3 bases at V and 0 bases at J, with 13 bases in the middle. The germline gives CDR1 MNHEY, CDR2 SMNVEV (reference sequence). Here the CDR3 DNA reads TGTGCCAGCAGTTTTCTGGGGCAGGCTAGCACAGATACGCAGTATTTT. Translated: CASSFLGQASTDTQYF.

The chain combines TRBV11-2 with TRBJ2-7; maybe TRBD2 (5 bases). The CDR3 contains 15 residues. V was pared by 0 bases and J by 0 bases, with 9 bases between. In germline, CDR1 is SGHAT, CDR2 FQNNGV. The CDR3 DNA is TGTGCCAGCAGCTTAGATAGGAGGAGCTCCTACGAGCAGTACTTC. Its protein product is CASSLDRRSSYEQYF. Full variable domain (remainder filled in from reference TRBV11-2 and TRBJ2-7): EAGVAQSPRYKIIEKRQSVAFWCNPISGHATLYWYQQILGQGPKLLIQFQNNGVVDDSQLPKDRFSAERLKGVDSTLKIQPAKLEDSAVYLCASSLDRRSSYEQYFGPGTRLTVT.

This sequence joins TRBV6-4 and TRBJ1-1, with D unclear. V lost 4 bases and J 5 bases, leaving 17 bases between the germline ends. This CDR3 spans 15 amino acids. From germline, CDR1 is MRHNA and CDR2 SNTAGT. The CDR3 spells CASSATSVVGTEAFF. In DNA form, the CDR3 reads TGTGCCAGCAGTGCCACTTCGGTGGTGGGGACTGAAGCTTTCTTT.

The sample holds a few counts of this clone. The rearrangement links TRBV28 to TRBJ1-2; D not resolved. The germline V gene encodes CDR1 MDHEN and CDR2 SYDVKM. The CDR3 runs 12 residues. Trimming shortened V by 8 bases and J by 8 bases, and 15 bases separated the two germline ends. The CDR3 DNA reads as TGTGCCAGCTTATCATCATCTATGGGCTACACCTTC. It encodes CASLSSSMGYTF.

The count of this clone is one. The chain uses TRBV19 and TRBJ1-2; 7 nucleotides line up with TRBD1. There are 13 residues in the CDR3. Germline V gene data show CDR1 as LNHDA and CDR2 as SQIVND (reference sequence). The ends lost 3 bases at V and 6 bases at J; junction bases unmatched: 4. CDR3 region: CASSIVRGDGYTF. The DNA for the CDR3 is TGTGCCAGTAGTATCGTCAGGGGGGATGGCTACACCTTC.

The chain has TRBV7-6 and TRBJ2-7; D is possibly TRBD2 (5 bases). V was pared by 0 bases and J by 0 bases, with 9 bases between. The CDR3 has 15 residues. Germline CDR1 and CDR2: SGHVS and FNYEAQ. The CDR3 loop reads CASSLARGLSYEQYF. The CDR3 nucleotides are TGTGCCAGCAGCTTAGCGCGCGGACTCTCCTACGAGCAGTACTTC. Together with reference TRBV7-6 and TRBJ2-7, the CDR3 gives the full variable domain: GAGVSQSPRYKVTKRGQDVALRCDPISGHVSLYWYRQALGQGPEFLTYFNYEAQQDKSGLPNDRFSAERPEGSISTLTIQRTEQRDSAMYRCASSLARGLSYEQYFGPGTRLTVT.

The chain recombines TRBV7-8 with TRBJ2-7, with a possible D match to TRBD2 (6 bases). Between the trimmed V and J ends, which lost 5 bases and 0 bases, there was a span of 17 bases. Germline lookup yields CDR1 SGHVS and CDR2 FQNEAQ. This CDR3 region has 16 residues. CDR3 in amino acids: CASSPTGTGSSYEQYF. DNA of the CDR3: TGTGCCAGCAGCCCAACCGGGACCGGGAGCTCCTACGAGCAGTACTTC.

The V call is TRBV5-1, the J call TRBJ2-2; unclear D gene. Trimming took off 0 bases at V and 6 bases at J, with 12 bases between the two ends. The CDR3 is 15 amino acids. The germline gives CDR1 SGHRS, CDR2 YFSETQ. This CDR3 reads CASSLGSLLPGELFF. DNA of the CDR3: TGCGCCAGCAGCTTGGGCAGTCTTCTGCCCGGGGAGCTGTTTTTT.

The rearrangement uses TRBV5-6 and TRBJ1-1; D possibly corresponds to TRBD1 (6 bases). CDR3 length equals 16 residues. Trimming left V 1 base short and J 0 bases short, with 13 bases between. CDR1 and CDR2 (germline): SGHDT, YYEEEE. CDR3 in amino acids: CASSLRKGGMNTEAFF. DNA of the CDR3: TGTGCCAGCAGCTTGAGGAAGGGGGGAATGAACACTGAAGCTTTCTTT. The full variable domain, in which reference TRBV5-6 and TRBJ1-1 provide the parts outside the CDR3, is DAGVTQSPTHLIKTRGQQVTLRCSPKSGHDTVSWYQQALGQGPQFIFQYYEEEERQRGNFPDRFSGHQFPNYSSELNVNALLLGDSALYLCASSLRKGGMNTEAFFGQGTRLTVV.

V gene TRBV28 combines with J gene TRBJ1-5; TRBD1 matches 7 bases. CDR3 length equals 14 residues. CDR1 and CDR2 from the germline V gene are MDHEN and SYDVKM. The trim removed 3 bases at V and 6 bases at J, leaving 5 bases unmatched. This CDR3 reads CASSFRGIGQPQHF. The CDR3 bases are TGTGCCAGCAGTTTCAGGGGGATAGGTCAGCCCCAGCATTTT.

The chain uses TRBV19 and TRBJ2-2; 8 bases agree with TRBD2. The junction had 4 bases not matched to a gene; V was cut back by 4 bases and J by 6 bases. The CDR3 sequence is 14 residues long. Germline V CDR1 and CDR2: LNHDA, SQIVND (reference sequence). The CDR3 DNA sequence: TGTGCCAGTAGTACGCGGGGGGTGCCCGGGGAGCTGTTTTTT. As protein: CASSTRGVPGELFF.

The chain links TRBV6-1 to TRBJ2-7; D possibly corresponds to TRBD1 (6 bases). This CDR3 spans 16 amino acids. V lost 4 bases and J lost 0, with 16 bases in between. CDR1 is MNHNS and CDR2 is SASEGT in the germline V gene. The CDR3 spells CASSGLHGQYSYEQYF. CDR3 nucleotides: TGTGCCAGCAGTGGCCTACACGGACAGTACTCCTACGAGCAGTACTTC.

The CDR3 DNA sequence: TGTGCCAGCAGCGTAACCGCCCCAGCCGAGCAGTTCTTC. The encoded protein is CASSVTAPAEQFF. The chain couples TRBV9 to TRBJ2-1; the D is unclear. V lost 1 base to trimming and J lost 10 bases, with 12 bases between them. CDR1 is SGDLS, CDR2 YYNGEE, per germline. The CDR3 loop spans 13 amino acids.

The V call is TRBV6-6, the J call TRBJ2-7, with TRBD2 matching 13 bases. Trimming at V came to 5 bases and at J to 3 bases, leaving 10 bases not matched to a gene. The CDR3 contains 17 residues. Looked up from germline, CDR1 is MNHNY and CDR2 is SVGAGI (reference sequence). CDR3 region: CASSRTSGGNTIYEQYF. DNA for the CDR3: TGTGCCAGCAGTCGGACTAGCGGGGGTAATACCATCTACGAGCAGTACTTC.

The V call is TRBV7-8, the J call TRBJ1-1, with TRBD1 as a possible D gene (6 bases). This CDR3 spans 14 amino acids. Trimming took off 3 bases at V and 12 bases at J, with 20 bases between the two ends. Germline assignment: CDR1 SGHVS and CDR2 FQNEAQ. The CDR3 coding sequence is TGTGCCAGCAGCTTCCTCAACAGGGCCCAGTCTCCTTTCTTT. Amino acid sequence: CASSFLNRAQSPFF.

The V and J genes are TRBV7-2 and TRBJ2-1, with D hard to call. Germline CDR1 and CDR2: SGHTA and FQGNSA. V shed 3 bases and J shed 1 base, with 7 bases lying between them. The length of the CDR3 is 14 residues. CDR3 amino acids: CASSFRRSYNEQFF. DNA for the CDR3: TGTGCCAGCAGCTTCAGGCGATCCTACAATGAGCAGTTCTTC. Full variable domain (outside the CDR3, taken from reference TRBV7-2 and TRBJ2-1): GAGVSQSPSNKVTEKGKDVELRCDPISGHTALYWYRQSLGQGLEFLIYFQGNSAPDKSGLPSDRFSAERTGGSVSTLTIQRTQQEDSAVYLCASSFRRSYNEQFFGPGTRLTVL.

This clone was found once. The V call is TRBV28, the J call TRBJ1-2; D perhaps matches TRBD1 (5 bases). CDR3 length: 13 amino acids. In germline, CDR1 is MDHEN, CDR2 SYDVKM. V gave up 4 bases and J gave up 8 bases, with 14 bases separating them. This CDR3 reads CASSSGDPWGYTF. In nucleotides, the CDR3 is TGTGCCAGCAGTTCGGGGGACCCTTGGGGCTACACCTTC.

This clone appeared a single time. The rearrangement joins TRBV7-3 to TRBJ2-1, with 7 bases that match TRBD1. The CDR3 has 14 amino acids. Trimming at V came to 5 bases and at J to 2 bases, leaving 3 bases not matched to a gene. Germline assignment: CDR1 SGHTA and CDR2 FQGTGA. The CDR3 loop is CASSPDRAYNEQFF. The CDR3 DNA follows: TGTGCCAGCAGCCCAGACAGGGCCTACAATGAGCAGTTCTTC.

The rearrangement uses TRBV9 and TRBJ1-1, with unresolved D. Germline V gene data show CDR1 as SGDLS and CDR2 as YYNGEE. This CDR3 is built from 14 residues. V was clipped by 0 bases and J by 2 bases, with 8 bases between them. CDR3 DNA sequence: TGTGCCAGCAGCGTAGACACATTAAACACTGAAGCTTTCTTT. This gives the protein CASSVDTLNTEAFF.

This clone has a handful of counts. The rearrangement uses TRBV7-3 and TRBJ1-1, with D possibly being TRBD1 (6 bases). The ends were cut back, 8 bases at V and 1 base at J, with 14 bases in the middle. The CDR3 contains 14 residues. From germline, CDR1 is SGHTA and CDR2 FQGTGA. The CDR3 DNA follows: TGTGCCAGCCTCAATCCGGGACAGAACACTGAAGCTTTCTTT. It is translated as CASLNPGQNTEAFF.

The chain couples TRBV10-3 to TRBJ1-5, with D perhaps matching TRBD1 (5 bases). Germline CDR1 is ENHRY and CDR2 is SYGVKD. CDR3 length equals 13 residues. Between the trimmed V and J ends, which lost 11 bases and 2 bases, there was a span of 13 bases. The CDR3 here is CAARGVGNQPQHF. The CDR3 DNA reads as TGTGCCGCCCGGGGGGTAGGCAATCAGCCCCAGCATTTT.